Below are 15 T cell receptor beta chains sequenced from a single sample in a study of blood T cell repertoires in COVID-19. Using immunoSEQ multiplex PCR, the repertoire was profiled, and TCRdb retains in-frame clones only, with some absent. In the table there are about 59,000 clones, about four fifths of which are singletons. The sample consisted of peripheral blood. The receptors were gathered from a woman older than 75 with acute or convalescent COVID-19.

The V call is TRBV9, the J call TRBJ2-1; TRBD1 agrees at 11 bases. Germline-derived CDR1 and CDR2 are SGDLS and YYNGEE. The trim removed 0 bases at V and 10 bases at J, leaving 6 bases unmatched. This CDR3 spans 15 amino acids. The CDR3 is CASSVGGTGGWEQFF. CDR3 sequence (DNA): TGTGCCAGCAGCGTAGGCGGGACAGGGGGGTGGGAGCAGTTCTTC.

V usage is TRBV3-1 (or the pseudogene TRBV3-2) and J usage is TRBJ2-5; D is perhaps TRBD1 (6 bases). V gave up 4 bases and J gave up 2 bases, with 17 bases separating them. The CDR3 contains 16 residues. The germline V gene encodes CDR1 LGHDT and CDR2 YNNKEL (reference sequence). DNA for the CDR3: TGTGCCAGCAGCCCCCTCCCACAGGGCCTACAAGAGACCCAGTACTTC. Its protein product is CASSPLPQGLQETQYF.

The gene calls are TRBV11-2 and TRBJ1-1; unclear D gene. The CDR3 runs 11 residues. Trimming removed 7 bases at V and 5 bases at J, with 8 bases between. The germline V gene has CDR1 SGHAT and CDR2 FQNNGV. CDR3 protein: CASTPMTEAFF. The CDR3 region has the DNA TGTGCCAGCACCCCCATGACTGAAGCTTTCTTT.

CDR3 coding DNA: TGTGCCAGTAGTACTCACACCAGGGTGAACACTGAAGCTTTCTTT. This sequence encodes CASSTHTRVNTEAFF. This rearrangement joins TRBV19 to TRBJ1-1, with a possible D match to TRBD1 (5 bases). With 4 bases removed from V and 0 bases from J, the gap between germline ends came to 12 bases. Per germline, CDR1 LNHDA and CDR2 SQIVND (reference sequence). CDR3 length: 15 residues.

V and J are TRBV5-1 and TRBJ2-1, with a tentative D call TRBD2 (5 bases). V was cut by 0 bases and J by 8 bases, with 15 bases left in between. Germline V gene data show CDR1 as SGHRS and CDR2 as YFSETQ. The CDR3 is 15 amino acids. The CDR3 DNA reads TGCGCCAGCAGCTTGGGGAAAACTAGTCCCGATGAGCAGTTCTTC. Protein sequence: CASSLGKTSPDEQFF. Together with reference TRBV5-1 and TRBJ2-1, the CDR3 gives the full variable domain: KAGVTQTPRYLIKTRGQQVTLSCSPISGHRSVSWYQQTPGQGLQFLFEYFSETQRNKGNFPGRFSGRQFSNSRSEMNVSTLELGDSALYLCASSLGKTSPDEQFFGPGTRLTVL.

The chain links TRBV21-1 to TRBJ2-3; the table's D gene call, TRBD2, was not cross checked with the DNA. TRBV21-1 is a listed pseudogene. The CDR3 has 18 amino acids. CDR3 in amino acids: CASIRGGNSGRQRHTQYF. The CDR3 coding sequence is TGTGCCAGCATCCGCGGCGGGAATAGCGGGAGGCAACGACATACGCAGTATTTT.

The table lists this clone with a few counts. The rearrangement links TRBV24-1 to TRBJ1-5, with no clear D. Germline lookup yields CDR1 KGHDR and CDR2 SFDVKD. V was pared by 3 bases and J by 5 bases, with 10 bases between. The length of the CDR3 is 14 residues. The CDR3 sequence is CATSDSQADQPQHF. The CDR3 nucleotides read TGTGCCACCAGTGATAGCCAGGCCGATCAGCCCCAGCATTTT.

J is TRBJ2-7 and V is TRBV13, with a weak D call TRBD1 (6 bases). The CDR3 is made up of 14 amino acids. Germline values: CDR1 PRHDT, CDR2 FYEKMQ (reference sequence). V was clipped by 4 bases and J by 6 bases, with 16 bases between them. The CDR3 region has the DNA TGTGCCAGCAGCTCCAGACAGGAACTGTTCGAGCAGTACTTC. Residues: CASSSRQELFEQYF.

The CDR3 nucleotides read TGTGCCACCAGTCGTGGGCAGACGTCCGCCAATGAGCAGTTCTTC. It codes for CATSRGQTSANEQFF. This chain connects TRBV24-1 to TRBJ2-1; D remains unclear. Germline V CDR1 and CDR2: KGHDR, SFDVKD. The CDR3 contains 15 residues. V lost 6 bases and J lost 6, with 17 bases in between.

This clone was found a few times. The chain combines TRBV5-4 with TRBJ2-1; 12 bases line up with TRBD2. The CDR3 loop spans 16 amino acids. V shed 0 bases, J shed 10 bases, and the junction held 8 bases outside the gene matches. Per germline, CDR1 SGHNT and CDR2 YYREEE (reference sequence). This CDR3 reads CASSLGTSGRPGEQFF. DNA of the CDR3: TGTGCCAGCAGCTTGGGTACTAGCGGGAGGCCGGGGGAGCAGTTCTTC. The full variable domain, completed using reference TRBV5-4 and TRBJ2-1, is ETGVTQSPTHLIKTRGQQVTLRCSSQSGHNTVSWYQQALGQGPQFIFQYYREEENGRGNFPPRFSGLQFPNYSSELNVNALELDDSALYLCASSLGTSGRPGEQFFGPGTRLTVL.

The chain is built from TRBV4-3 and TRBJ2-3; TRBD2 agrees at 8 bases. This CDR3 contains 15 residues. The germline CDR1 and CDR2 sequences are LGHNA and YSLEER. V was pared by 4 bases and J by 0 bases, with 3 bases of the junction left unmatched. CDR3 DNA sequence: TGCGCCAGCAGCCTAGCGGGGAGTAGCACAGATACGCAGTATTTT. Translated, it gives CASSLAGSSTDTQYF.

For the CDR3, the DNA is TGTGCCAGCAGCGTAGCGGGAACCAGCTATGGCTACACCTTC. Protein: CASSVAGTSYGYTF. The rearrangement links TRBV9 to TRBJ1-2; no firm D call. With 0 bases removed from V and 4 bases from J, the gap between germline ends came to 10 bases. The CDR3 runs to 14 residues. Germline V CDR1 and CDR2: SGDLS, YYNGEE.

For the CDR3, the DNA is TGTGCCAGCAGCGTAGAAGGGGTAGGGGAGAACACTGAAGCTTTCTTT. Translated, it gives CASSVEGVGENTEAFF. The rearrangement uses TRBV9 and TRBJ1-1; D may be TRBD1 (5 bases). This CDR3 spans 16 amino acids. Germline CDR1 reads SGDLS; CDR2 reads YYNGEE. V lost 0 bases and J 1 base, leaving 13 bases between the germline ends.

The chain couples TRBV9 to TRBJ1-3; D perhaps matches TRBD1 (6 bases). V shed 4 bases and J shed 2 bases, with 16 bases lying between them. Per the germline V gene, CDR1 is SGDLS and CDR2 is YYNGEE. The CDR3 length is 16 residues. The chain's CDR3 is CASSTDLRGTGNTIYF. CDR3 sequence (DNA): TGTGCCAGCAGCACCGACCTCAGGGGCACTGGAAACACCATATATTTT.

The rearrangement links TRBV21-1 to TRBJ2-2; no check of the table's D call, TRBD2, against the DNA was made. TRBV21-1 is marked as a pseudogene. The CDR3 loop spans 18 amino acids. CDR3 region: CASSEGDLAGGWAGELFF. The CDR3 DNA reads as TGTGCCAGCTCCGAGGGGGACTTAGCGGGAGGTTGGGCCGGGGAGCTGTTTTTT.